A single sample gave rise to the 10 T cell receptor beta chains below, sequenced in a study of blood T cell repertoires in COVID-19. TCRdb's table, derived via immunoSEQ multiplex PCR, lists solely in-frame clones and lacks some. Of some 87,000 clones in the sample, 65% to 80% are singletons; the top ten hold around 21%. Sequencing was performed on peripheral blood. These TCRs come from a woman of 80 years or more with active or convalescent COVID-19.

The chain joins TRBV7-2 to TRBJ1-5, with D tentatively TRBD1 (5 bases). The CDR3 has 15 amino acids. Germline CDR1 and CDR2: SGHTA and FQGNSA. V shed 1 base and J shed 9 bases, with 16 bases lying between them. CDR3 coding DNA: TGTGCCAGCAGCTTAGTACAGGACCCCTATTCGCCCCAGCATTTT. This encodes CASSLVQDPYSPQHF.

DNA for the CDR3: TGTGCCAGCAGCTTTAGTGCGGGGAATCAGCCCCAGCATTTT. Protein: CASSFSAGNQPQHF. This rearrangement joins TRBV11-2 to TRBJ1-5; no clear D gene. Germline assignment: CDR1 SGHAT and CDR2 FQNNGV. V gave up 3 bases and J gave up 4 bases, with 10 bases separating them. This CDR3 has 14 residues. The complete variable domain, with remaining parts taken from reference TRBV11-2 and TRBJ1-5, reads EAGVAQSPRYKIIEKRQSVAFWCNPISGHATLYWYQQILGQGPKLLIQFQNNGVVDDSQLPKDRFSAERLKGVDSTLKIQPAKLEDSAVYLCASSFSAGNQPQHFGDGTRLSIL.

DNA for the CDR3: TGTGCCAGCAGCTTGCCGGGGATGGGCTATGGCTACACCTTC. Amino acid sequence: CASSLPGMGYGYTF. This chain links TRBV5-5 with TRBJ1-2, with unresolved D. This CDR3 is 14 amino acids long. V was trimmed by 1 base and J by 4 bases, leaving 11 bases between them. Germline V gene data show CDR1 as SGHKS and CDR2 as YYEKEE (reference sequence).

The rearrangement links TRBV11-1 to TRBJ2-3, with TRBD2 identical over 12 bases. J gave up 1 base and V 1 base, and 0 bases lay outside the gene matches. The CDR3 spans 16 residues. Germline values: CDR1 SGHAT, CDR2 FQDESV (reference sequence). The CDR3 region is CASSLGLAGGTDTQYF. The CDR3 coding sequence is TGTGCCAGCAGCTTAGGACTAGCGGGGGGCACAGATACGCAGTATTTT. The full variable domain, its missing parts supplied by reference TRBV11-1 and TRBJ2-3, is EAEVAQSPRYKITEKSQAVAFWCDPISGHATLYWYRQILGQGPELLVQFQDESVVDDSQLPKDRFSAERLKGVDSTLKIQPAELGDSAMYLCASSLGLAGGTDTQYFGPGTRLTVL.

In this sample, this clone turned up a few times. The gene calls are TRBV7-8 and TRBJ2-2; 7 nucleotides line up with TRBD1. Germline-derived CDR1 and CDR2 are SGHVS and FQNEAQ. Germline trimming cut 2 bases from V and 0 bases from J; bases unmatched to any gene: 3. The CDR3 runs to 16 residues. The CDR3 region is CASSLSTGTNTGELFF. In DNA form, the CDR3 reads TGTGCCAGCAGCTTATCGACAGGGACGAACACCGGGGAGCTGTTTTTT.

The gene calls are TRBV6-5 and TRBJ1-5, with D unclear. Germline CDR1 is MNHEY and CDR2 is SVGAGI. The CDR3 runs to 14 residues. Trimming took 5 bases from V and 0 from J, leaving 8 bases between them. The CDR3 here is CASSRGVSNQPQHF. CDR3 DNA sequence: TGTGCCAGCAGTCGGGGTGTTAGCAATCAGCCCCAGCATTTT.

The CDR3 region has the DNA TGCGCCAGCAGCCAAGATCTCACAGGTGAGGTCTACAATGAGCAGTTCTTC. Translated, it gives CASSQDLTGEVYNEQFF. This chain links TRBV4-3 with TRBJ2-1; perhaps TRBD1 as D (5 bases). Trimming took off 0 bases at V and 3 bases at J, with 15 bases between the two ends. The CDR3 sequence is 17 residues long. CDR1 and CDR2 (germline): LGHNA, YSLEER.

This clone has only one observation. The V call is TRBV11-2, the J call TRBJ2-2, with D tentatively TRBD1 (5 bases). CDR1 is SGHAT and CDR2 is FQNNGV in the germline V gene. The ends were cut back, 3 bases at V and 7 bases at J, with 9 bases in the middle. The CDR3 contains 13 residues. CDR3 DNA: TGTGCCAGCAGCTTGATAGGGGTCGGGGAGCTGTTTTTT. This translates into CASSLIGVGELFF.

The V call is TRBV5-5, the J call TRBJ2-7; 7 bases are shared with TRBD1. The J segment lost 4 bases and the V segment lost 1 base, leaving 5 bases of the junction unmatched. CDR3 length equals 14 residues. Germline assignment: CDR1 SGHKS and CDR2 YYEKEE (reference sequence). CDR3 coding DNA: TGTGCCAGCAGCTTGACAGGGGTCGGGTACGAGCAGTACTTC. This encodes CASSLTGVGYEQYF.

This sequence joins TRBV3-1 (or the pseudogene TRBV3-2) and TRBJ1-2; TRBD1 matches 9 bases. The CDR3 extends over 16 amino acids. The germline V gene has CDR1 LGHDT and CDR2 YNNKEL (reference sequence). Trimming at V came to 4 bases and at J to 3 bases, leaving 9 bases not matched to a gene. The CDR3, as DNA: TGTGCCAGCAGCCGAGGGGGGGACAGGGACCACTATGGCTACACCTTC. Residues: CASSRGGDRDHYGYTF.